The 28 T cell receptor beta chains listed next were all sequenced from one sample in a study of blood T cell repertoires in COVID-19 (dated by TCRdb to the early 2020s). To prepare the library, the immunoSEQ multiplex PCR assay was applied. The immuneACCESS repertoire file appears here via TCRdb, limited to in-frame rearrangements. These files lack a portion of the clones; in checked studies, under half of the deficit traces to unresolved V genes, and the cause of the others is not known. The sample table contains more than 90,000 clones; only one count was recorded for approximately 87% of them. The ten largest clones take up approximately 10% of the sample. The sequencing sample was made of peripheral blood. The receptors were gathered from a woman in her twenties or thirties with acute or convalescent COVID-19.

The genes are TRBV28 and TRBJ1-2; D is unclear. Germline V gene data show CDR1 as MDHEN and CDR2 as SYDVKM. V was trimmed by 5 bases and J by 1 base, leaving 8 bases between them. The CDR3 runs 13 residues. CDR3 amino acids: CASSPPFNYGYTF. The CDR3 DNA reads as TGTGCCAGCAGTCCTCCTTTTAACTATGGCTACACCTTC.

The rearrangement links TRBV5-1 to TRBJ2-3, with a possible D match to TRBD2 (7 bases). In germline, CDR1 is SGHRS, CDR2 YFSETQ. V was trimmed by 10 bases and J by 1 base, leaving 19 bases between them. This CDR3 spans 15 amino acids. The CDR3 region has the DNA TGCGCCCGCATCCGAGGGGGGGGCGGCACAGATACGCAGTATTTT. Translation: CARIRGGGGTDTQYF.

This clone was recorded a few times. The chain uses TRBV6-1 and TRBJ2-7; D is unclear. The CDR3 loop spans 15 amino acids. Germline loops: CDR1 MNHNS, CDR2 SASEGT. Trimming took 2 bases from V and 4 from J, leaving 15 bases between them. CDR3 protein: CASSESDRLRYEQYF. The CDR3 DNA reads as TGTGCCAGCAGTGAAAGCGACCGCCTGAGGTACGAGCAGTACTTC.

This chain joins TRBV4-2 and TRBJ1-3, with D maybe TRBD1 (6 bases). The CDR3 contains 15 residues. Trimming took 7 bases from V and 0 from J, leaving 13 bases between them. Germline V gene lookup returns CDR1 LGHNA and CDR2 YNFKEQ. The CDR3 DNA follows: TGTGCCAGCACCCGACAGGTCTTCTCTGGAAACACCATATATTTT. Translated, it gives CASTRQVFSGNTIYF.

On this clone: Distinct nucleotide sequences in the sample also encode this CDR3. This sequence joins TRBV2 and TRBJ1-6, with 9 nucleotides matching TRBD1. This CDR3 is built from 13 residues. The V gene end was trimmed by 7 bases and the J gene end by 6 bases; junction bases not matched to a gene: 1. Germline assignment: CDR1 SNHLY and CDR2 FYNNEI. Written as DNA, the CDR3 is TGTGCCAGCACGACAGGGGGTAATTCACCCCTCCACTTT. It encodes CASTTGGNSPLHF. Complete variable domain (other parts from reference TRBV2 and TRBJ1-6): EPEVTQTPSHQVTQMGQEVILRCVPISNHLYFYWYRQILGQKVEFLVSFYNNEISEKSEIFDDQFSVERPDGSNFTLKIRSTKLEDSAMYFCASTTGGNSPLHFGNGTRLTVT.

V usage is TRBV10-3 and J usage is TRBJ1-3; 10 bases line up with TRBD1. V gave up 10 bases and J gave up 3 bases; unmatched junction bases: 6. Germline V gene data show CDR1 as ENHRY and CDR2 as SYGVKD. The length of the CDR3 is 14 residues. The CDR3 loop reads CATSGTGDGNTIYF. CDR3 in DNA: TGTGCCACCTCCGGGACAGGGGATGGAAACACCATATATTTT.

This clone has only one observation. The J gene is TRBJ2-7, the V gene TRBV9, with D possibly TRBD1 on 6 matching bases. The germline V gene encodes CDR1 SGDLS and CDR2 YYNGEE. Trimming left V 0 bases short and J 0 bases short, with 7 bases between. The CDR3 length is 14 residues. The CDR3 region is CASSVGGPSYEQYF. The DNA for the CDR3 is TGTGCCAGCAGCGTAGGGGGGCCCTCCTACGAGCAGTACTTC.

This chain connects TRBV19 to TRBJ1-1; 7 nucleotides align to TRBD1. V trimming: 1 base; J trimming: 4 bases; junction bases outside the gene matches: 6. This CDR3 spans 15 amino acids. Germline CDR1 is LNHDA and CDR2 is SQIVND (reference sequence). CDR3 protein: CASSIGTGRSTEAFF. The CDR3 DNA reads TGTGCCAGTAGTATAGGGACAGGCAGGAGCACTGAAGCTTTCTTT.

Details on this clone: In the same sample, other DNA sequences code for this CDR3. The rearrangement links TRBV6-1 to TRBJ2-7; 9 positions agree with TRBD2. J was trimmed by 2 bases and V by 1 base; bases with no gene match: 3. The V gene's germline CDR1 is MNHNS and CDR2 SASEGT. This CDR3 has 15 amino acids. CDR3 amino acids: CASSEGGLAPYEQYF. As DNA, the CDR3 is TGTGCCAGCAGTGAAGGGGGACTAGCTCCCTACGAGCAGTACTTC.

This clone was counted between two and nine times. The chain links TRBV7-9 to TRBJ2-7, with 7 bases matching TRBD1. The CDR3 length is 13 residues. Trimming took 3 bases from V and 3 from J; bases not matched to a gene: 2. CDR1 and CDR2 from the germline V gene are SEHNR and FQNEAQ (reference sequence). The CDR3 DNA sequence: TGTGCCAGCAGCTTTACAGGGGACTACGAGCAGTACTTC. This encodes CASSFTGDYEQYF.

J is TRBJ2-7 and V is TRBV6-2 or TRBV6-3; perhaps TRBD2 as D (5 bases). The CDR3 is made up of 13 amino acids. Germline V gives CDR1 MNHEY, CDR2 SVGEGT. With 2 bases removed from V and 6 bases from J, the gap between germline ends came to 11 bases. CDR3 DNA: TGTGCCAGCAGTTACGGGCTAGCTCTCGAGCAGTACTTC. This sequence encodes CASSYGLALEQYF.

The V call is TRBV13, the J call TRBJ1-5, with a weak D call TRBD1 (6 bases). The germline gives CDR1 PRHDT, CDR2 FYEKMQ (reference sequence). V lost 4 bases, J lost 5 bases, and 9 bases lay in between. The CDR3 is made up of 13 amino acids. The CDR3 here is CASSSGHYQPQHF. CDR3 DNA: TGTGCCAGCAGCTCGGGACATTATCAGCCCCAGCATTTT.

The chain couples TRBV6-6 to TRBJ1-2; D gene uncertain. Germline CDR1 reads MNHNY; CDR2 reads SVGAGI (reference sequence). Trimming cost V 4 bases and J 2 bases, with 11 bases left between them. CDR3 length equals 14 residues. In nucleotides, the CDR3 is TGTGCCAGCAGTTCCACTTTTCGGAACTATGGCTACACCTTC. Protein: CASSSTFRNYGYTF.

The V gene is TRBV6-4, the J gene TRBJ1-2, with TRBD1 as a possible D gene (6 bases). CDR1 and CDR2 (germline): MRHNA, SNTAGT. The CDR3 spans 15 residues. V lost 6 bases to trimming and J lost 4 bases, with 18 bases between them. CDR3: CASRGAVGDTYGYTF. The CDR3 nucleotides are TGTGCCAGCAGAGGAGCGGTTGGGGACACCTATGGCTACACCTTC.

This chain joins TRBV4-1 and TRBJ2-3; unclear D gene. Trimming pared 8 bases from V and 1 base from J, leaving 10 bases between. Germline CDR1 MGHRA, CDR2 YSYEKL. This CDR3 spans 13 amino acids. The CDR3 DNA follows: TGCGCCAGCCAGGATGATCGCACAGATACGCAGTATTTT. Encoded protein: CASQDDRTDTQYF.

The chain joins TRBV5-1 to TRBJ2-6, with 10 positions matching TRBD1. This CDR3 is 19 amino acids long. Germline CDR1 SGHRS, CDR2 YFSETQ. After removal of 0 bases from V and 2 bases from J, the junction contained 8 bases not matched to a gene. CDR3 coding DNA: TGCGCCAGCAGCTTGGAAATGGACAGGGGGAACGCTGGGGCCAACGTCCTGACTTTC. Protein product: CASSLEMDRGNAGANVLTF.

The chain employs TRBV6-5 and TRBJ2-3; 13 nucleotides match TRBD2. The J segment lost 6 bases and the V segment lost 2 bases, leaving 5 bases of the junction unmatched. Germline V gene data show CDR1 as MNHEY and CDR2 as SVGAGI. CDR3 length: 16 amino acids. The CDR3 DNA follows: TGTGCCAGCAGTTACCCGACTAGCGGGGGGAAGGATACGCAGTATTTT. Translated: CASSYPTSGGKDTQYF.

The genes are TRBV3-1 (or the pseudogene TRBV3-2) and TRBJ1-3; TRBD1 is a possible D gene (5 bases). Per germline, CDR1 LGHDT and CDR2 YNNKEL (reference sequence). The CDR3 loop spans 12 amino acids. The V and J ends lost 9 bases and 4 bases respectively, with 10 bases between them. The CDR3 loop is CASTGNGNTIYF. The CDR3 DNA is TGTGCCAGTACAGGTAACGGAAACACCATATATTTT.

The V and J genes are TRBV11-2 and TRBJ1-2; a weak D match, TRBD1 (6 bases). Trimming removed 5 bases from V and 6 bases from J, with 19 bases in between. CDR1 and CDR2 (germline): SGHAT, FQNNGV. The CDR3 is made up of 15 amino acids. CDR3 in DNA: TGTGCCAGCAGCACCCCCAGGGGCCCGCCTGATGGCTACACCTTC. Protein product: CASSTPRGPPDGYTF.

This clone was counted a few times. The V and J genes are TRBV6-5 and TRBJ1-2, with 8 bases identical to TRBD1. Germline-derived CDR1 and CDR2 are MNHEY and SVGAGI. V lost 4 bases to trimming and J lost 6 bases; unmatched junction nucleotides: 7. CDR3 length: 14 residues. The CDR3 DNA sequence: TGTGCCAGCAGTTTTACGACAGGGGTGAATGGCTACACCTTC. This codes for CASSFTTGVNGYTF.

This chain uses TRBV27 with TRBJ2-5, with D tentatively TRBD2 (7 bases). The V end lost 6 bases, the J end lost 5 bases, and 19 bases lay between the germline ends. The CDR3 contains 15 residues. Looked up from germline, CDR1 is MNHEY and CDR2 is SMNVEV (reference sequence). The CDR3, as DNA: TGTGCCAGCAGCCTCGAGTCGGGGGGCTCGGAGACCCAGTACTTC. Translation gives CASSLESGGSETQYF.

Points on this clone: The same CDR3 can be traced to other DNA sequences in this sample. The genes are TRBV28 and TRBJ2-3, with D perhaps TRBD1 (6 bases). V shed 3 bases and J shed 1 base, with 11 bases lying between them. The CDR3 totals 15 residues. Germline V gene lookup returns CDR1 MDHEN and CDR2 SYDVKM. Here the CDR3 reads CASSLEGGGTDTQYF. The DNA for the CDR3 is TGTGCCAGCAGTTTGGAAGGGGGAGGCACAGATACGCAGTATTTT.

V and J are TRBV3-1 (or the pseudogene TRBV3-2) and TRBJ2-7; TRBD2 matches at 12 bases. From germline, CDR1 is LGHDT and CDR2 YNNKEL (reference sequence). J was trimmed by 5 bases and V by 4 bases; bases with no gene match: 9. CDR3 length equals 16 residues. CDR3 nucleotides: TGTGCCAGCAGCCGGGGGACTAGCGGGCCCTTCGACGAGCAGTACTTC. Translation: CASSRGTSGPFDEQYF.

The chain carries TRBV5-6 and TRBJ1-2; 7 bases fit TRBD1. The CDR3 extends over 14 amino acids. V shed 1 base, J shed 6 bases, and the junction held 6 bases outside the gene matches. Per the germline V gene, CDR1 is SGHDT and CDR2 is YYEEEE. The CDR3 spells CASSLTGEVDGYTF. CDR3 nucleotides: TGTGCCAGCAGCTTGACAGGGGAGGTGGATGGCTACACCTTC.

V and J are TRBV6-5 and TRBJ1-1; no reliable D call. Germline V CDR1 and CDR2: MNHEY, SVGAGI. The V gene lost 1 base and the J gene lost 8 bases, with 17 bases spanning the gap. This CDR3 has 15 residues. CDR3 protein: CASSYYGQTNVEAFF. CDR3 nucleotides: TGTGCCAGCAGTTACTATGGGCAAACGAACGTGGAAGCTTTCTTT.

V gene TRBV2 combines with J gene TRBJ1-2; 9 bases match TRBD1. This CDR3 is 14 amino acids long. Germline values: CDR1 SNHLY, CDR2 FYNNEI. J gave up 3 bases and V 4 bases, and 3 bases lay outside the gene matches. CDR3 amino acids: CASSVQGADYGYTF. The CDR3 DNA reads TGTGCCAGCAGTGTACAGGGGGCCGACTATGGCTACACCTTC.

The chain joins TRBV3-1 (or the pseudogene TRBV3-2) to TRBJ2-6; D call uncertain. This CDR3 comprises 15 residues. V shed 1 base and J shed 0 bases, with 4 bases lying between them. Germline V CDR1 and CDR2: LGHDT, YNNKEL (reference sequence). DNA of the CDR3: TGTGCCAGCAGCCAAGGTCGCTCTGGGGCCAACGTCCTGACTTTC. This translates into CASSQGRSGANVLTF.

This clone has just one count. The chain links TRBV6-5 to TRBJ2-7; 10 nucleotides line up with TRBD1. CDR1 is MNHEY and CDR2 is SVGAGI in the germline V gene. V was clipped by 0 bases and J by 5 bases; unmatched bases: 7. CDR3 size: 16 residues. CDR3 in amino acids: CASSYSPPTGGHEQYF. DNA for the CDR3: TGTGCCAGCAGTTACTCCCCCCCGACAGGGGGCCACGAGCAGTACTTC.